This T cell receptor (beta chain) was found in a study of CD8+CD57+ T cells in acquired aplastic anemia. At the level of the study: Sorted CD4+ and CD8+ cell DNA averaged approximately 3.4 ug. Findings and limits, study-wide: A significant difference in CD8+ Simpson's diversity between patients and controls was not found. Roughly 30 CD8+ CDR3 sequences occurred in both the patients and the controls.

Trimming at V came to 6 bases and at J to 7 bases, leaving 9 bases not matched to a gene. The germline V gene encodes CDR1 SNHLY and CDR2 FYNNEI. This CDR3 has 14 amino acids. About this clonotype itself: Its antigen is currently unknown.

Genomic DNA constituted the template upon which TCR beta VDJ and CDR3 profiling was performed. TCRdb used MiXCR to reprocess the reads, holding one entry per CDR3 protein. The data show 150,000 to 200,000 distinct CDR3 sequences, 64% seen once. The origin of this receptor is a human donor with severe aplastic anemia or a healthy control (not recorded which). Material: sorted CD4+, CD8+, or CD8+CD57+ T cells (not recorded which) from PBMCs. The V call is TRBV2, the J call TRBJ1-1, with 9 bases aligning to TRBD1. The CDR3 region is CASRAGTGKIEAFF. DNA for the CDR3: TGTGCCAGCAGGGCCGGGACAGGGAAGATTGAAGCTTTCTTT.